This paragraph reports one T cell receptor beta chain. The antigen is undetermined. The sample comes from a study of T-cell memory formation after mild COVID-19. Findings and caveats of the study: Clones that got smaller from day 15 to 85 had even CD4/CD8, while clones growing later tipped toward CD4+.

Using constant-segment primers, 5'RACE produced TCR alpha and TCR beta cDNA libraries carrying sample barcodes and UMIs. TCRdb reanalysed the 5' RACE reads using MiXCR and keeps one entry per CDR3 protein. The top ten hold around 20% of the sample, which has 250,000 to 350,000 distinct CDR3 sequences, approximately 14% seen once. V was pared by 2 bases and J by 3 bases, with 9 bases of the junction left unmatched. This CDR3 region has 16 residues. Germline lookup yields CDR1 MNHEY and CDR2 SVGAGI. The TCR was taken from a young man who had mild COVID-19 (a few samples of this study predate the infection). Cell type and time point are not known. Sequencing used PBMCs or a T cell subset sorted from them (not recorded which). The gene calls are TRBV6-5 and TRBJ1-1; 7 positions match TRBD1. CDR3 loop: CASSYERGRGDTEAFF. The CDR3 coding sequence is TGTGCCAGCAGTTACGAGCGGGGCAGGGGGGACACTGAAGCTTTCTTT.